These 24 T cell receptor beta chains came from one sample sequenced in a study of shared clonotypes between healthy human individuals. TCRdb's copy holds only in-frame clones and misses some; the assay was immunoSEQ multiplex PCR. The repertoire has millions of clones, 85% to 95% of them found once; the top ten carry 1.5% to 2%. It was CD45RO-negative cells, positively selected for CCR7, that made up naive CD8 cells, with terminally differentiated effector memory CD45RA+ cells excluded. Sequenced sample: naive CD8+ T cells from PBMCs. These receptors originate from a man aged 18 to 29 in good health. Some clones in this sample may be carry-over from other donors' samples.

This clone turned up a few times. The sample has other DNA sequences that encode this CDR3 too. The chain recombines TRBV5-1 with TRBJ2-1, with D possibly matching TRBD1 (5 bases). This CDR3 contains 14 residues. Germline CDR1 is SGHRS and CDR2 is YFSETQ. Between the trimmed V and J ends, which lost 1 base and 0 bases, there was a span of 5 bases. The CDR3 is CASSLTGSYNEQFF. CDR3 sequence (DNA): TGCGCCAGCAGCTTGACAGGCTCCTACAATGAGCAGTTCTTC.

V usage is TRBV6-1 and J usage is TRBJ2-7; 9 positions agree with TRBD1. V lost 6 bases and J lost 6; bases outside the gene matches: 15. Germline lookup yields CDR1 MNHNS and CDR2 SASEGT. CDR3 size: 16 residues. The DNA of the CDR3 is TGTGCCAGCAGCGAACAGTCCGGGACAGGGTTCGGCGAGCAGTACTTC. Protein product: CASSEQSGTGFGEQYF.

The chain carries TRBV28 and TRBJ2-2; 8 bases match TRBD1. Germline CDR1 reads MDHEN; CDR2 reads SYDVKM. The V and J ends lost 3 bases and 4 bases, in that order; junction bases with no gene match: 16. This CDR3 is built from 19 residues. CDR3 DNA: TGTGCCAGCAGTTTCTCCCGAATGGCGGGACAGGATTTCACCGGGGAGCTGTTTTTT. The encoded protein is CASSFSRMAGQDFTGELFF.

This chain uses TRBV27 with TRBJ1-2, with 7 bases lining up with TRBD1. The CDR3 consists of 15 residues. V trimming: 2 bases; J trimming: 4 bases; junction bases outside the gene matches: 7. Germline CDR1 is MNHEY and CDR2 is SMNVEV (reference sequence). This CDR3 reads CASSLRGPRLYGYTF. The CDR3 region has the DNA TGTGCCAGCAGTTTAAGGGGGCCCCGTCTCTATGGCTACACCTTC.

This clone was picked up a small number of times. The chain recombines TRBV7-9 with TRBJ1-1, with no clear D. This CDR3 is built from 12 residues. Germline loops: CDR1 SEHNR, CDR2 FQNEAQ (reference sequence). V lost 2 bases and J lost 10, with 11 bases in between. The CDR3 DNA sequence: TGTGCCAGCAGCTTACAAGAACGCGGAGCTTTCTTT. Translated: CASSLQERGAFF.

The chain has TRBV7-3 and TRBJ2-2; a weak D match, TRBD1 (6 bases). The CDR3 extends over 15 amino acids. V was pared by 2 bases and J by 6 bases, with 13 bases between. CDR1 and CDR2 from the germline V gene are SGHTA and FQGTGA. CDR3 DNA: TGTGCCAGCAGCTTACGGGCAGGGGTCCCCGGGGAGCTGTTTTTT. Its protein product is CASSLRAGVPGELFF.

The gene calls are TRBV6-5 and TRBJ2-1, with 10 bases that match TRBD2. Germline-derived CDR1 and CDR2 are MNHEY and SVGAGI. With 7 bases clipped from V and 2 bases from J, the junction kept 5 bases outside the gene matches. The CDR3 contains 15 residues. The CDR3 nucleotides are TGTGCCAGCACAAGCGGGAGGGTCCCCTACAATGAGCAGTTCTTC. Translated, it gives CASTSGRVPYNEQFF.

The gene calls are TRBV7-9 and TRBJ2-1; 11 bases are shared with TRBD2. Trimming at V came to 5 bases and at J to 3 bases, leaving 3 bases not matched to a gene. This CDR3 contains 15 residues. Per germline, CDR1 SEHNR and CDR2 FQNEAQ (reference sequence). CDR3 in amino acids: CASSGGLADYNEQFF. CDR3 sequence (DNA): TGTGCCAGCAGCGGGGGACTAGCGGACTACAATGAGCAGTTCTTC.

The V gene is TRBV28, the J gene TRBJ2-7; maybe TRBD1 (5 bases). This CDR3 comprises 14 residues. V was shortened by 3 bases and J by 0 bases, with 9 bases between the two germline ends. Germline V gene lookup returns CDR1 MDHEN and CDR2 SYDVKM. This chain's CDR3 is CASSFRQLSYEQYF. The CDR3 region has the DNA TGTGCCAGCAGTTTCCGACAGCTCTCCTACGAGCAGTACTTC.

The J gene is TRBJ2-5, the V gene TRBV6-4; 7 bases fit TRBD2. The junction had 5 bases not matched to a gene; V was cut back by 3 bases and J by 7 bases. The CDR3 consists of 13 residues. In germline, CDR1 is MRHNA, CDR2 SNTAGT. CDR3 protein: CASSDRGGMTQYF. The CDR3 DNA sequence: TGTGCCAGCAGTGATCGCGGGGGAATGACCCAGTACTTC.

CDR3 loop: CASTRENQPQHF. Here the CDR3 DNA reads TGTGCCAGCACCCGAGAAAATCAGCCCCAGCATTTT. The chain has TRBV28 and TRBJ1-5; no clear D gene. CDR3 length: 12 amino acids. V shed 7 bases and J shed 4 bases, with 8 bases lying between them. Germline V CDR1 and CDR2: MDHEN, SYDVKM.

The CDR3 bases are TGTGCCAGCAGCTACCGGGCAAACTATGGCTACACCTTC. Translation: CASSYRANYGYTF. The rearrangement links TRBV7-9 to TRBJ1-2; D gene unclear. Looked up from germline, CDR1 is SEHNR and CDR2 is FQNEAQ (reference sequence). The ends were cut back, 4 bases at V and 2 bases at J, with 8 bases in the middle. The CDR3 sequence is 13 residues long.

As concerns this clone: The same CDR3 can be traced to other DNA sequences in this sample. V gene TRBV9 combines with J gene TRBJ2-3; TRBD1 aligns across 8 bases. V gave up 0 bases and J gave up 0 bases; unmatched junction bases: 3. Germline V gene lookup returns CDR1 SGDLS and CDR2 YYNGEE. The CDR3 contains 16 residues. This CDR3 reads CASSVAGQGSTDTQYF. The CDR3 nucleotides are TGTGCCAGCAGCGTAGCCGGACAGGGCAGCACAGATACGCAGTATTTT.

The rearrangement links TRBV30 to TRBJ2-7; D is uncertain. Trimming stripped 0 bases from V and 4 bases from J, with 7 bases between. CDR1 is GTSNPN and CDR2 is SVGIG in the germline V gene (reference sequence). This CDR3 is built from 12 residues. This chain's CDR3 is CAWSVSDYEQYF. CDR3 nucleotides: TGTGCCTGGAGTGTTTCGGATTACGAGCAGTACTTC. The full variable domain, its missing parts supplied by reference TRBV30 and TRBJ2-7, is SQTIHQWPATLVQPVGSPLSLECTVEGTSNPNLYWYRQAAGRGLQLLFYSVGIGQISSEVPQNLSASRPQDRQFILSSKKLLLSDSGFYLCAWSVSDYEQYFGPGTRLTVT.

This clone was recorded only once. The J gene is TRBJ2-7, the V gene TRBV29-1; D possibly uses TRBD1 or TRBD2 (6 bases each). The germline V gene encodes CDR1 SQVTM and CDR2 ANQGSEA. The CDR3 length is 13 residues. The V and J ends lost 7 bases and 2 bases respectively, with 15 bases between them. The CDR3 loop reads CSALGGHTYEQYF. The DNA of the CDR3 is TGCAGCGCCCTAGGGGGGCATACCTACGAGCAGTACTTC.

Of note for this clone: The sample contains more than one DNA sequence encoding this CDR3. The V gene is TRBV29-1, the J gene TRBJ2-7, with 7 bases matching TRBD1. The ends lost 2 bases at V and 4 bases at J; junction bases unmatched: 5. Per germline, CDR1 SQVTM and CDR2 ANQGSEA. The CDR3 contains 13 residues. CDR3 in amino acids: CSVELSGGYEQYF. Written as DNA, the CDR3 is TGCAGCGTTGAATTGTCAGGGGGATACGAGCAGTACTTC.

This chain connects TRBV10-3 to TRBJ2-7; no definite D call. The germline gives CDR1 ENHRY, CDR2 SYGVKD. Trimming removed 3 bases from V and 7 bases from J, with 13 bases in between. The CDR3 contains 13 residues. CDR3 amino acids: CAISDGPAGEQYF. In DNA, the CDR3 is TGTGCCATCAGTGACGGGCCCGCCGGGGAGCAGTACTTC.

The V gene is TRBV5-1, the J gene TRBJ2-7; D uncertain. This CDR3 is built from 13 residues. Germline V gene lookup returns CDR1 SGHRS and CDR2 YFSETQ. Deletions cut 3 bases from V and 3 bases from J, with 10 bases between. CDR3 nucleotides: TGCGCCAGCAGCTACAACGATTTCTACGAGCAGTACTTC. Protein sequence: CASSYNDFYEQYF.

This chain uses TRBV28 with TRBJ2-7; TRBD2 agrees at 11 bases. The V and J ends lost 5 bases and 2 bases, in that order; junction bases with no gene match: 11. The CDR3 has 17 amino acids. Germline V gene sequence: CDR1 MDHEN, CDR2 SYDVKM. The CDR3 sequence is CASSLSSRLAGPYEQYF. The CDR3 DNA reads as TGTGCCAGCAGTCTTTCGTCGCGACTAGCGGGGCCCTACGAGCAGTACTTC.

This chain joins TRBV9 and TRBJ2-2; no reliable D call. V gave up 0 bases and J gave up 1 base, with 16 bases separating them. The germline V gene has CDR1 SGDLS and CDR2 YYNGEE. The CDR3 sequence is 18 residues long. Here the CDR3 reads CASSVAHQEQMNTGELFF. The CDR3 region has the DNA TGTGCCAGCAGCGTAGCCCACCAAGAACAGATGAACACCGGGGAGCTGTTTTTT.

V is TRBV19 and J is TRBJ2-1; the D is unclear. The CDR3 consists of 17 residues. Germline V gives CDR1 LNHDA, CDR2 SQIVND (reference sequence). V was cut by 4 bases and J by 5 bases, with 21 bases left in between. The CDR3 DNA reads as TGTGCCAGTAGTACCCTGCGGCCGAGGACCCTGAACAATGAGCAGTTCTTC. Its translation: CASSTLRPRTLNNEQFF.

This chain connects TRBV18 to TRBJ2-3; D is unclear. CDR3 length: 13 amino acids. V lost 6 bases to trimming and J lost 6 bases, with 13 bases between them. Per germline, CDR1 KGHSH and CDR2 LQKENI. The CDR3 is CASSLPRGDTQYF. CDR3 coding DNA: TGTGCCAGCTCTCTTCCTCGTGGGGATACGCAGTATTTT.

This sequence joins TRBV7-9 and TRBJ2-7; the match to TRBD2 covers 9 bases. CDR1 is SEHNR, CDR2 FQNEAQ, per germline (reference sequence). The J segment lost 3 bases and the V segment lost 5 bases, leaving 11 bases of the junction unmatched. The CDR3 consists of 16 residues. The CDR3 region has the DNA TGTGCCAGCAGCCCCGCGTCCAGCGGGAGGAGCTACGAGCAGTACTTC. Residues: CASSPASSGRSYEQYF.

A word on this clone: This specimen includes other DNA sequences encoding the same CDR3. The chain combines TRBV7-9 with TRBJ2-2; D remains unclear. The CDR3 length is 12 residues. Germline CDR1 reads SEHNR; CDR2 reads FQNEAQ (reference sequence). Trimming left V 5 bases short and J 5 bases short, with 6 bases between. CDR3 region: CASSPGTGELFF. The CDR3 coding sequence is TGTGCCAGCAGCCCGGGTACCGGGGAGCTGTTTTTT.